This TCR beta chain was captured by sequencing in a study of cytomegalovirus exposure and HLA in healthy donors. Broader study findings: Prior analysis indicated that the majority of TCR beta V segments exhibited productivity approximately 87% or approximately 30% of the time.

CDR3 size: 14 residues. Trimming removed 0 bases from V and 3 bases from J, with 7 bases in between. Germline V gives CDR1 SGHRS, CDR2 YFSETQ. The PCR employed 60 Vbeta primers together with 13 Jbeta primers. Measured with immunoSEQ multiplex PCR; TCRdb has only the in-frame clones, and not every one. Of more than 150,000 clones in the sample, approximately 81% were seen once. As regards this clone: Its matching antigen is unknown.

The origin of this receptor is a man between 50 and 59 years old in good health and CMV-seronegative. The sample consisted of PBMCs. The V gene is TRBV5-1, the J gene TRBJ1-5; the D is unclear. This CDR3 is CASSLESPNQPQHF. In nucleotides, the CDR3 is TGCGCCAGCAGCTTGGAGAGCCCCAATCAGCCCCAGCATTTT.